The TCR beta chain described here comes from a study of breast tumors, draining lymph nodes, adjacent tissues. This clonotype was picked up a small number of times. Its antigen is as yet unknown. The lymph nodes were axillary draining lymph nodes from breast cancer patients. CDR3 size: 15 residues. Trimming cost V 5 bases and J 2 bases; bases outside gene matches: 6. The germline V gene has CDR1 SEHNR and CDR2 FQNEAQ (reference sequence). TCRdb recomputed calls from the multiplex PCR reads with MiXCR, one row per CDR3 protein. Here the sample spans about 230,000 distinct CDR3 sequences, 32% being singletons. Points from the study as a whole: Tumors had less TCR diversity than lymph nodes, more than nontumor tissue.

V is TRBV7-9 and J is TRBJ1-5; 7 bases align to TRBD1. This TCR derives from a female donor with breast cancer. Some clones in this sample may be carry-over from other donors' samples. Material for sequencing was axillary lymph node tissue. In DNA form, the CDR3 reads TGTGCCAGCAGCCTTCAGGGGGGCGGCAATCAGCCCCAGCATTTT. Translating gives CASSLQGGGNQPQHF.